A selection of T cell receptor beta chains follows, all from one sample in a study of shared clonotypes between healthy human individuals. Data came from immunoSEQ multiplex PCR; TCRdb stores just in-frame clones and leaves some out. The data show roughly 200,000 clones, approximately 62% seen once. The sample consisted of memory CD4+ T cells sorted from blood. The receptors shown here come from a man aged 25-45 years in good health. CDR3s include the opening cysteine and the closing phenylalanine or tryptophan. A D gene is named only where the DNA matches it firmly. Expanded clones get a size class; other rows say once, few or many, or leave the size out.

d_gene	v_gene	j_gene	abundance	CDR3nt	CDR3aa
NA	TRBV5-1	TRBJ1-3	NA	TGCGCCAGCAGCTTGGTACAGAACTCTGGAAACACCATATATTTT	CASSLVQNSGNTIYF
NA	TRBV5-1	TRBJ2-7	NA	TGCGCCAGCAGCTTACAAGGCTACGAGCAGTACTTC	CASSLQGYEQYF
NA	TRBV6-6	TRBJ2-7	NA	TGTGCCAGCAGTCCTACCGGTCTGGCCTACGAGCAGTACTTC	CASSPTGLAYEQYF
NA	TRBV9	TRBJ2-7	NA	TGTGCCAGCAGCGTAGGACGCAAGGAGGTCTACGAGCAGTACTTC	CASSVGRKEVYEQYF
TRBD2	TRBV29-1	TRBJ2-7	NA	TGCAGCGCCGAGCGGGGAGGGGACGAGCAGTACTTC	CSAERGGDEQYF
NA	TRBV19	TRBJ1-1	NA	TGTGCCAGTAGTGTGGAGTTCTACACTGAAGCTTTCTTT	CASSVEFYTEAFF
NA	TRBV11-2	TRBJ1-1	few	TGTGCCAGCAGCCAAATAGTGGGATACACTGAAGCTTTCTTT	CASSQIVGYTEAFF
NA	TRBV20-1	TRBJ2-1	NA	TGCAGTGCTGGAGACAATAGTCGACAGTTCTTC	CSAGDNSRQFF
TRBD2	TRBV6-5	TRBJ2-2	few	TGTGCCAGCAGTTCGTGGGGGGAGGGCACCGGGGAGCTGTTTTTT	CASSSWGEGTGELFF
TRBD2	TRBV29-1	TRBJ2-3	NA	TGCAGCGTTCGGGACGTAGCGGGGTTGGCAGATACGCAGTATTTT	CSVRDVAGLADTQYF
NA	TRBV28	TRBJ1-4	NA	TGTGCCAGCAGTTTGGGGAGGGTTACTAATGAAAAACTGTTTTTT	CASSLGRVTNEKLFF
TRBD2	TRBV7-8	TRBJ2-2	few	TGTGCCAGCAGCTTAGGGAGCGGGAGGAACACCGGGGAGCTGTTTTTT	CASSLGSGRNTGELFF
NA	TRBV5-8	TRBJ2-7	NA	TGTGCCAGCAGCCGGGCTAGCGACTACGAGCAGTACTTC	CASSRASDYEQYF
TRBD1	TRBV5-4	TRBJ2-7	NA	TGTGCCAGCAGCGACAGGGTGCCCAGCTCCTACGAGCAGTACTTC	CASSDRVPSSYEQYF
NA	TRBV18	TRBJ2-7	NA	TGTGCCAGCTCTCTCGAACAGGGCTCCGAGCAGTACTTC	CASSLEQGSEQYF
NA	TRBV7-3	TRBJ2-6	NA	TGTGCCAGCAGCGTCGAGTCACGCTTACAAAGTCGGGCCAACGTCCTGACTTTC	CASSVESRLQSRANVLTF
NA	TRBV10-3	TRBJ2-7	NA	TGTGCCATCACCATCAGGGAGACAGCGCCCTACGAGCAGTACTTC	CAITIRETAPYEQYF
NA	TRBV5-1	TRBJ2-3	NA	TGCGCCAGCAGCTTGTTCGTCACAGATACGCAGTATTTT	CASSLFVTDTQYF